Listed below are T cell receptor beta chains from one sample, sequenced in a study of T cell repertoires in cytomegalovirus infection. From the reads, TCRdb called clonotypes with MiXCR, one entry per CDR3 protein. Altogether 250,000 to 300,000 distinct CDR3 sequences are present, approximately 15% being singletons, with the ten largest covering less than 50%. The sequencing input was CD8+ T cells from PBMCs. The source is a human donor in good health (CMV status not recorded). Some clones in this sample may be carry-over from other donors' samples. The CDR3 runs from the conserved cysteine through the conserved F or W. D genes are given only for firm matches. Size values are once, few and many counts, or a class for expanded clones, and some rows have none.

v_call: TRBV20-1
j_call: TRBJ1-4
d_call: -
clone_size: many
cdr3_nt: TGCAGTGCTAGCGACAGCACAAGTGAAAAACTGTTTTTT
cdr3_aa: CSASDSTSEKLFF

v_call: TRBV7-2
j_call: TRBJ1-1
d_call: TRBD1
clone_size: many
cdr3_nt: TGTGCCAGCAGCCGGGGGAGGGGGCAGAACACTGAAGCTTTCTTT
cdr3_aa: CASSRGRGQNTEAFF

v_call: TRBV5-1
j_call: TRBJ2-3
d_call: -
clone_size: -
cdr3_nt: TGCGCCAGCAGCTTAGACAGCTACGGTATCACAGATACGCAGTATTTT
cdr3_aa: CASSLDSYGITDTQYF

v_call: TRBV12-3/TRBV12-4
j_call: TRBJ1-5
d_call: -
clone_size: many
cdr3_nt: TGTGCCAGCAGTCTGGGGGCAGCTTCCAATCAGCCCCAGCATTTT
cdr3_aa: CASSLGAASNQPQHF

v_call: TRBV6-1
j_call: TRBJ1-5
d_call: TRBD1
clone_size: few
cdr3_nt: TGTGCCAGCAGTGAAGAAGGGACAGCCCATCAGCCCCAGCATTTT
cdr3_aa: CASSEEGTAHQPQHF

v_call: TRBV5-6
j_call: TRBJ2-1
d_call: -
clone_size: few
cdr3_nt: TGTGCCAGCAGGTTCGGGGAATCCTACAATGAGCAGTTCTTC
cdr3_aa: CASRFGESYNEQFF

v_call: TRBV5-1
j_call: TRBJ1-2
d_call: TRBD1
clone_size: -
cdr3_nt: TGCGCCAGCAGCTTAGGACAGGGACTTCGCGGCTACACCTTC
cdr3_aa: CASSLGQGLRGYTF

v_call: TRBV27
j_call: TRBJ2-5
d_call: TRBD1
clone_size: -
cdr3_nt: TGTGCCAGCAGTCCCTTCTCGGGACAGACCCAAGAGACCCAGTACTTC
cdr3_aa: CASSPFSGQTQETQYF

v_call: TRBV12-3/TRBV12-4
j_call: TRBJ1-1
d_call: -
clone_size: many
cdr3_nt: TGTGCCAGCAGTTTGATAGGGTTCGAGACTGAAGCTTTCTTT
cdr3_aa: CASSLIGFETEAFF

v_call: TRBV7-9
j_call: TRBJ2-1
d_call: TRBD1
clone_size: many
cdr3_nt: TGTGCCAGCAGCGACCCCACAGGGGGCCCCTACAATGAGCAGTTCTTC
cdr3_aa: CASSDPTGGPYNEQFF

v_call: TRBV12-3/TRBV12-4
j_call: TRBJ2-6
d_call: TRBD1
clone_size: -
cdr3_nt: TGTGCCAGCAGTTCGTGGAGACCGACAGGGAACGGGGCCAACGTCCTGACTTTC
cdr3_aa: CASSSWRPTGNGANVLTF

v_call: TRBV4-2
j_call: TRBJ1-1
d_call: TRBD1
clone_size: -
cdr3_nt: TGTGCCAGCAGCCACAGGGGGGAAGCTTTCTTT
cdr3_aa: CASSHRGEAFF

v_call: TRBV14
j_call: TRBJ2-7
d_call: -
clone_size: many
cdr3_nt: TGTGCCAGCAGTGGCTGGGACACGTCCTACGAGCAGTACTTC
cdr3_aa: CASSGWDTSYEQYF

v_call: TRBV6-1
j_call: TRBJ1-2
d_call: -
clone_size: many
cdr3_nt: TGTGCCAGCAGTGCTCTCGGCACAGGGAAGGGCTACACCTTC
cdr3_aa: CASSALGTGKGYTF

v_call: TRBV7-2
j_call: TRBJ2-5
d_call: -
clone_size: many
cdr3_nt: TGTGCCAGCAGCTTAGCGGTGGGAGAAGAGACCCAGTACTTC
cdr3_aa: CASSLAVGEETQYF

v_call: TRBV2
j_call: TRBJ1-4
d_call: -
clone_size: -
cdr3_nt: TGTGCCAGCAGGATATCGACAGGATTTAATGAAAAACTGTTTTTT
cdr3_aa: CASRISTGFNEKLFF

v_call: TRBV7-3
j_call: TRBJ1-1
d_call: TRBD1
clone_size: -
cdr3_nt: TGTGCCAGCACCTCGACAGGGGGCGCCCCCACTGAAGCTTTCTTT
cdr3_aa: CASTSTGGAPTEAFF

v_call: TRBV7-4
j_call: TRBJ2-7
d_call: -
clone_size: -
cdr3_nt: TGTGCCAGCAGCCCGACGACCCCTTTAGCACTCTACGAGCAGTACTTC
cdr3_aa: CASSPTTPLALYEQYF

v_call: TRBV27
j_call: TRBJ2-1
d_call: TRBD1
clone_size: few
cdr3_nt: TGTGCCAGCAGTCCCCTCCCGGGACAGATCTACAATGAGCAGTTCTTC
cdr3_aa: CASSPLPGQIYNEQFF

v_call: TRBV7-9
j_call: TRBJ1-1
d_call: -
clone_size: few
cdr3_nt: TGTGCCAGCAGCTCATGGGACACTGAAGCTTTCTTT
cdr3_aa: CASSSWDTEAFF

v_call: TRBV12-3/TRBV12-4
j_call: TRBJ1-1
d_call: TRBD1
clone_size: many
cdr3_nt: TGTGCCAGCAGGAAGACAGGGAGTACTGAAGCTTTCTTT
cdr3_aa: CASRKTGSTEAFF

v_call: TRBV2
j_call: TRBJ2-2
d_call: -
clone_size: -
cdr3_nt: TGTGCCAGCAGTGCGGGACGGAGCACCGGGGAGCTGTTTTTT
cdr3_aa: CASSAGRSTGELFF

v_call: TRBV19
j_call: TRBJ1-1
d_call: -
clone_size: -
cdr3_nt: TGTGCCAGTACCGCCTGGGCTGAAGCTTTCTTT
cdr3_aa: CASTAWAEAFF

v_call: TRBV24-1
j_call: TRBJ2-1
d_call: TRBD1
clone_size: few
cdr3_nt: TGTGCCACCAGTGCGGTCGGGACAGGCCTTAATAATGAGCAGTTCTTC
cdr3_aa: CATSAVGTGLNNEQFF

v_call: TRBV19
j_call: TRBJ1-2
d_call: -
clone_size: few
cdr3_nt: TGTGCCAGTATGGACTGGAACTATGGCTACACCTTC
cdr3_aa: CASMDWNYGYTF

v_call: TRBV28
j_call: TRBJ2-1
d_call: -
clone_size: few
cdr3_nt: TGTGCCAGCAGTACCTCGGTAGGGGAAGAACACAATGAGCAGTTCTTC
cdr3_aa: CASSTSVGEEHNEQFF

v_call: TRBV27
j_call: TRBJ1-2
d_call: -
clone_size: many
cdr3_nt: TGTGCCAGCAGTTTATCTCAGGGTAGCGGCTACACCTTC
cdr3_aa: CASSLSQGSGYTF

v_call: TRBV7-6
j_call: TRBJ2-7
d_call: TRBD1
clone_size: few
cdr3_nt: TGTGCCAGCAGCCCGAACAGGGGGCGATTCGACGAGCAGTACTTC
cdr3_aa: CASSPNRGRFDEQYF

v_call: TRBV28
j_call: TRBJ2-7
d_call: -
clone_size: many
cdr3_nt: TGTGCCAGCAGTTTACGGGCAGACGAGCAGTACTTC
cdr3_aa: CASSLRADEQYF

v_call: TRBV2
j_call: TRBJ2-1
d_call: -
clone_size: many
cdr3_nt: TGTGCCAGCGCCTCGGACGGGAGCTCCTACAATGAGCAGTTCTTC
cdr3_aa: CASASDGSSYNEQFF

v_call: TRBV29-1
j_call: TRBJ2-3
d_call: -
clone_size: many
cdr3_nt: TGCAGCGTTGAAGATCCCGGGACTTACACAGATACGCAGTATTTT
cdr3_aa: CSVEDPGTYTDTQYF

v_call: TRBV7-9
j_call: TRBJ2-3
d_call: -
clone_size: -
cdr3_nt: TGTGCCAGCAGCTTAGGGCTAGTAACGCAGTATTTT
cdr3_aa: CASSLGLVTQYF

v_call: TRBV7-6
j_call: TRBJ2-3
d_call: -
clone_size: -
cdr3_nt: TGTACCGGGGGCCCCAGGCACCTTAGCACAGATACGCAGTATTTT
cdr3_aa: CTGGPRHLSTDTQYF

v_call: TRBV28
j_call: TRBJ2-1
d_call: TRBD2
clone_size: many
cdr3_nt: TGTGCCAGCAGTCCCTCGGGTGGGGGGGGTTACAATGAGCAGTTCTTC
cdr3_aa: CASSPSGGGGYNEQFF